Below, 32 T cell receptor beta chains from the same sample are listed, as sequenced in a study of human T cells and chemical hapten exposure (dated by TCRdb to the early 2020s). The method behind the library was RACE. Sequenced on a NextSeq 500. Using fastp at Q25 and MiXCR, TCRdb reprocessed the public reads and kept productive beta chains. Rows are combined by CDR3 protein, so each entry shows the most common genes and DNA. The sample records around 380,000 distinct CDR3 sequences, approximately 5.1% of which are singletons. Of the sample, approximately 2.5% falls within the top ten clones. Taken with the paper, the label for time point translates to: patch test 1, 2 weeks after DPC sensitization. The sample's treatment or condition, from its label and the paper: therapeutic diphenylcyclopropenone sensitization with weekly scalp DPC. The material was whole blood, obtained in connection with sensitization to the hapten diphenylcyclopropenone (DPC). The receptors derive from a woman aged 45 to 65 with alopecia areata. Some clones in this sample may be carry-over from other donors' samples.

This clonotype was counted only a few times. The chain links TRBV11-3 to TRBJ2-3; 11 positions match TRBD2. The length of the CDR3 is 17 residues. V shed 4 bases and J 1 base; nucleotides not matched to a gene: 7. Germline-derived CDR1 and CDR2 are SGHNT and YENEEA. CDR3 DNA sequence: TGTGCCAGCAGCTCTGGGGCTAGCGGGGGGCGCACAGATACGCAGTATTTT. Protein product: CASSSGASGGRTDTQYF. The full variable domain, its missing parts supplied by reference TRBV11-3 and TRBJ2-3, is EAGVVQSPRYKIIEKKQPVAFWCNPISGHNTLYWYLQNLGQGPELLIRYENEEAVDDSQLPKDRFSAERLKGVDSTLKIQPAELGDSAVYLCASSSGASGGRTDTQYFGPGTRLTVL.

This clonotype was counted at least ten times. The chain couples TRBV9 to TRBJ2-1; 9 bases map to TRBD1. Germline values: CDR1 SGDLS, CDR2 YYNGEE. V lost 4 bases and J lost 2; bases outside the gene matches: 4. The CDR3 covers 15 residues. In DNA form, the CDR3 reads TGTGCCAGCAGCTTTGGGACAGGGACCTACAATGAGCAGTTCTTC. It yields the protein CASSFGTGTYNEQFF.

This clonotype was counted between two and nine times. The chain links TRBV20-1 to TRBJ1-3; D remains ambiguous. This CDR3 has 15 residues. Trimming stripped 3 bases from V and 0 bases from J, with 12 bases between. Per the germline V gene, CDR1 is DFQATT and CDR2 is SNEGSKA (reference sequence). In DNA form, the CDR3 reads TGCAGTGCTAGTAGCAGCACTAGCTCTGGAAACACCATATATTTT. Protein sequence: CSASSSTSSGNTIYF.

The genes are TRBV18 and TRBJ2-7; D possibly corresponds to TRBD2 (5 bases). The V end lost 1 base, the J end lost 5 bases, and 12 bases lay between the germline ends. Germline V gene data show CDR1 as KGHSH and CDR2 as LQKENI. The CDR3 spans 14 residues. CDR3 sequence reads: CASSPRRAGDEQYF. In DNA, the CDR3 is TGTGCCAGCTCACCACGAAGGGCGGGCGACGAGCAGTACTTC.

This clonotype has only a few counts. The chain is built from TRBV28 and TRBJ1-4; D remains unclear. Germline CDR1 MDHEN, CDR2 SYDVKM. Trimming left V 3 bases short and J 4 bases short, with 18 bases between. The CDR3 length is 17 residues. For the CDR3, the DNA is TGTGCCAGCAGTTTTGACCCCGAGGCGGGCCTTAATGAAAAACTGTTTTTT. Its translation: CASSFDPEAGLNEKLFF.

The gene calls are TRBV7-2 and TRBJ1-5; D is unresolved. The germline V gene has CDR1 SGHTA and CDR2 FQGNSA. This CDR3 has 15 amino acids. Trimming pared 2 bases from V and 2 bases from J, leaving 10 bases between. Here the CDR3 reads CASSLSDGGNQPQHF. DNA for the CDR3: TGTGCCAGCAGCTTAAGTGACGGAGGCAATCAGCCCCAGCATTTT.

This clonotype has a count of ten or more. The rearrangement links TRBV4-2 to TRBJ1-1; tentatively, D is TRBD1 (6 bases). The CDR3 runs 15 residues. CDR1 is LGHNA, CDR2 YNFKEQ, per germline. V dropped 0 bases and J dropped 1 base, with 9 bases sitting between them. This CDR3 is CASSQDRGANTEAFF. The CDR3 DNA reads as TGTGCCAGCAGCCAAGATAGGGGGGCGAACACTGAAGCTTTCTTT.

This clonotype came up many times. This sequence joins TRBV4-2 and TRBJ1-1; 7 bases match TRBD1. After removal of 3 bases from V and 9 bases from J, the junction contained 4 bases not matched to a gene. This CDR3 is built from 12 residues. CDR1 is LGHNA and CDR2 is YNFKEQ in the germline V gene. CDR3 in DNA: TGTGCCAGCAGCCATTGGGGACAGAAAGCTTTCTTT. As protein: CASSHWGQKAFF.

This clonotype was seen a few times. The chain employs TRBV18 and TRBJ2-2; D unclear. The CDR3 sequence is 18 residues long. Looked up from germline, CDR1 is KGHSH and CDR2 is LQKENI. Deletions cut 3 bases from V and 0 bases from J, with 17 bases between. DNA of the CDR3: TGTGCCAGCTCACCTGAAACTATCGTTGAGCCGAACACCGGGGAGCTGTTTTTT. It yields the protein CASSPETIVEPNTGELFF. The full variable domain, in which reference TRBV18 and TRBJ2-2 provide the parts outside the CDR3, is NAGVMQNPRHLVRRRGQEARLRCSPMKGHSHVYWYRQLPEEGLKFMVYLQKENIIDESGMPKERFSAEFPKEGPSILRIQQVVRGDSAAYFCASSPETIVEPNTGELFFGEGSRLTVL.

This clonotype has a count of ten or more. CDR3 protein: CASSQEQLSGNTIYF. DNA for the CDR3: TGTGCCAGCAGCCAAGAACAGCTCTCTGGAAACACCATATATTTT. This chain uses TRBV3-1 with TRBJ1-3; no reliable D call. V lost 0 bases, J lost 0 bases, and 6 bases lay in between. The CDR3 is 15 residues long. In germline, CDR1 is LGHDT, CDR2 YNNKEL (reference sequence).

This clonotype was detected many times. This rearrangement joins TRBV7-9 to TRBJ1-5; TRBD1 matches at 8 bases. Trimming removed 6 bases from V and 4 bases from J; junction bases left unmatched: 8. The CDR3 consists of 15 residues. In germline, CDR1 is SEHNR, CDR2 FQNEAQ (reference sequence). The CDR3 DNA reads as TGTGCCAGCAGTAGGACAGGGTTGGAGAATCAGCCCCAGCATTTT. Amino acid sequence: CASSRTGLENQPQHF.

This chain joins TRBV4-3 and TRBJ2-3, with 10 bases aligning to TRBD2. Germline V CDR1 and CDR2: LGHNA, YSLEER. V shed 0 bases, J shed 7 bases, and the junction held 10 bases outside the gene matches. The CDR3 consists of 17 residues. DNA for the CDR3: TGCGCCAGCAGCCAAGATTCCCCTAGCGGGAGTAAAAATACGCAGTATTTT. This sequence encodes CASSQDSPSGSKNTQYF.

The sample holds many counts of this clonotype. The rearrangement uses TRBV7-2 and TRBJ1-1; a weak D match, TRBD1 (5 bases). V was shortened by 4 bases and J by 4 bases, with 16 bases between the two germline ends. The CDR3 loop spans 15 amino acids. Germline CDR1 SGHTA, CDR2 FQGNSA. The CDR3, as DNA: TGTGCCAGCAGCTCCCGGGTCGGCGGGGGCACTGAAGCTTTCTTT. Protein: CASSSRVGGGTEAFF.

This clonotype has at least ten counts. This rearrangement joins TRBV5-1 to TRBJ2-3; 7 bases line up with TRBD2. With V trimmed by 1 base and J by 0 bases, 8 bases remained unmatched. The CDR3 sequence is 17 residues long. CDR1 is SGHRS, CDR2 YFSETQ, per germline. The CDR3 region is CASSLFSSGFSTDTQYF. As DNA, the CDR3 is TGCGCCAGCAGCTTGTTCTCTAGCGGTTTCAGCACAGATACGCAGTATTTT.

This clonotype was counted at least ten times. CDR3 sequence: CASSTDRDYEQYF. CDR3 coding DNA: TGTGCCAGCAGTACGGACAGAGACTACGAGCAGTACTTC. This chain links TRBV3-1 with TRBJ2-7; possibly TRBD1 for D (6 bases). Trimming stripped 6 bases from V and 3 bases from J, with 12 bases between. The CDR3 consists of 13 residues. Germline V lookup: CDR1 LGHDT, CDR2 YNNKEL (reference sequence).

J is TRBJ1-2 and V is TRBV28; weak D call: TRBD1 (6 bases). From germline, CDR1 is MDHEN and CDR2 SYDVKM. The CDR3 length is 17 residues. V was pared by 6 bases and J by 0 bases, with 20 bases between. Here the CDR3 reads CASRLGAPIPANYGYTF. The CDR3 DNA is TGTGCCAGCAGGCTGGGGGCTCCCATTCCAGCTAACTATGGCTACACCTTC.

This sequence joins TRBV9 and TRBJ2-2; D is possibly TRBD1 (5 bases). The germline gives CDR1 SGDLS, CDR2 YYNGEE. Trimming took off 6 bases at V and 4 bases at J, with 7 bases between the two ends. The CDR3 is made up of 12 amino acids. The CDR3 coding sequence is TGTGCCAGCACCCAGGGCACCGGGGAGCTGTTTTTT. It encodes CASTQGTGELFF.

CDR3 in DNA: TGCAGTGCTAGAGATTTACCGGGGGATGGCTACACCTTC. This encodes CSARDLPGDGYTF. The chain carries TRBV20-1 and TRBJ1-2, with D tentatively TRBD1 (5 bases). The germline gives CDR1 DFQATT, CDR2 SNEGSKA (reference sequence). V was pared by 0 bases and J by 6 bases, with 11 bases between. This CDR3 has 13 amino acids.

Ten or more counts support this clonotype. The chain links TRBV3-1 to TRBJ1-6, with a weak D call TRBD1 (6 bases). Germline values: CDR1 LGHDT, CDR2 YNNKEL (reference sequence). V was trimmed by 4 bases and J by 9 bases, leaving 19 bases between them. This CDR3 region has 16 residues. The CDR3 DNA reads TGTGCCAGCAGCCGGACAGCTACCACATTGGGTTCACCCCTCCACTTT. Encoded protein: CASSRTATTLGSPLHF.

In its sample, this clonotype was seen many times. The rearrangement joins TRBV6-5 to TRBJ2-2; perhaps TRBD1 as D (5 bases). Per the germline V gene, CDR1 is MNHEY and CDR2 is SVGAGI. V lost 0 bases to trimming and J lost 2 bases, with 7 bases between them. This CDR3 is 15 amino acids long. The CDR3 is CASSYSTDNTGELFF. DNA of the CDR3: TGTGCCAGCAGTTACTCGACAGATAACACCGGGGAGCTGTTTTTT.

This chain joins TRBV2 and TRBJ1-2; possibly TRBD1 for D (5 bases). Germline loops: CDR1 SNHLY, CDR2 FYNNEI. The length of the CDR3 is 14 residues. The germline V and J ends were trimmed by 5 bases and 5 bases, with 15 bases remaining between them. The CDR3 region has the DNA TGTGCCAGCAGTCCAGGGACTGGGTTTTATGGCTACACCTTC. Protein product: CASSPGTGFYGYTF.

There are many counts of this clonotype. The chain links TRBV6-2 or TRBV6-3 to TRBJ1-1, with TRBD1 as a possible D gene (5 bases). The CDR3 loop spans 14 amino acids. Trimming took off 2 bases at V and 4 bases at J, with 11 bases between the two ends. Germline CDR1 MNHEY, CDR2 SVGEGT. This CDR3 reads CASSYAGQGTEAFF. CDR3 coding DNA: TGTGCCAGCAGTTACGCGGGGCAGGGCACTGAAGCTTTCTTT.

Ten or more counts support this clonotype. V and J are TRBV7-2 and TRBJ1-6; D is undetermined. This CDR3 contains 14 residues. Germline V lookup: CDR1 SGHTA, CDR2 FQGNSA. Trimming shortened V by 4 bases and J by 7 bases, and 11 bases separated the two germline ends. The CDR3 is CASSSASTNSPLHF. The CDR3 DNA reads as TGTGCCAGCAGCTCTGCATCTACCAATTCACCCCTCCACTTT.

There are many counts of this clonotype. This sequence joins TRBV29-1 and TRBJ1-4; D remains unclear. The CDR3 runs to 13 residues. The germline V gene encodes CDR1 SQVTM and CDR2 ANQGSEA. V was cut by 6 bases and J by 4 bases, with 12 bases left in between. CDR3 coding DNA: TGCAGCGTCTATGGACGGGGTAATGAAAAACTGTTTTTT. Translation gives CSVYGRGNEKLFF.

The table lists this clonotype with a few counts. The chain employs TRBV18 and TRBJ1-1; no reliable D call. Trimming took 5 bases from V and 1 from J, leaving 14 bases between them. The CDR3 is made up of 15 amino acids. CDR1 is KGHSH and CDR2 is LQKENI in the germline V gene. The CDR3 loop is CASSTINAGNTEAFF. The CDR3 bases are TGTGCCAGCTCAACTATAAACGCAGGGAACACTGAAGCTTTCTTT.

In this sample, this clonotype turned up many times. The CDR3 region is CASTSPASGNTGELFF. CDR3 DNA: TGTGCCAGCACCAGTCCGGCTAGCGGAAACACCGGGGAGCTGTTTTTT. J is TRBJ2-2 and V is TRBV12-3 or TRBV12-4, with 7 positions matching TRBD2. The V gene end was trimmed by 7 bases and the J gene end by 2 bases; junction bases not matched to a gene: 10. This CDR3 spans 16 amino acids.

This clonotype was seen more than once but under ten times. This chain uses TRBV4-1 with TRBJ1-2; 12 bases map to TRBD1. This CDR3 has 17 residues. Germline V gene sequence: CDR1 MGHRA, CDR2 YSYEKL. J gave up 5 bases and V 1 base, and 8 bases lay outside the gene matches. CDR3 nucleotide sequence: TGCGCCAGCAGCCAAGTCATCCGGGACAGGGGGCAATATGGCTACACCTTC. This encodes CASSQVIRDRGQYGYTF.

With respect to this clonotype: A much larger clone lies one base from this, so it may be a read error. This chain uses TRBV20-1 with TRBJ1-1; no clear D gene. From germline, CDR1 is DFQATT and CDR2 SNEGSKA (reference sequence). The V gene lost 3 bases and the J gene lost 3 bases, with 14 bases spanning the gap. This CDR3 has 14 residues. The CDR3 region is CSASHTSRHTEAFF. For the CDR3, the DNA is TGCAGTGCTAGCCACACTAGTAGGCACACTGAAGCTTTCTTT.

This clonotype was found a few times. This chain uses TRBV18 with TRBJ2-7; 10 bases are shared with TRBD1. Trimming took 3 bases from V and 5 from J; bases not matched to a gene: 4. CDR1 KGHSH and CDR2 LQKENI come from the germline V gene. The CDR3 has 14 amino acids. CDR3 amino acids: CASSPLGTGDEQYF. The DNA of the CDR3 is TGTGCCAGCTCACCTCTGGGGACAGGGGACGAGCAGTACTTC.

Notes on this clonotype: This may stem from a read error, because a much larger clone lies one nucleotide away. V usage is TRBV11-2 and J usage is TRBJ1-5; TRBD1 might be the D (6 bases). CDR1 is SGHAT and CDR2 is FQNNGV in the germline V gene. V dropped 3 bases and J dropped 3 bases, with 15 bases sitting between them. The CDR3 runs to 16 residues. CDR3 nucleotides: TGTGCCAGCAGCTTTGGGACAAGGATCGACAATCAGCCCCAGCATTTT. Translated: CASSFGTRIDNQPQHF.

In this sample, this clonotype turned up a few times. The chain couples TRBV6-2 or TRBV6-3 to TRBJ2-2; 8 bases are a match to TRBD2. The CDR3 length is 13 residues. Germline values: CDR1 MNHEY, CDR2 SVGEGT. The junction had 5 bases not matched to a gene; V was cut back by 6 bases and J by 8 bases. The CDR3 loop reads CASSYGLAGELFF. CDR3 in DNA: TGTGCCAGCAGCTATGGACTAGCTGGGGAGCTGTTTTTT.

This clonotype was seen repeatedly, ten times or more. The rearrangement links TRBV5-6 to TRBJ1-1; 11 bases are shared with TRBD1. CDR3 length: 17 amino acids. Germline CDR1 reads SGHDT; CDR2 reads YYEEEE. The junction had 14 bases not matched to a gene; V was cut back by 3 bases and J by 7 bases. CDR3 sequence reads: CASSSVGTGGIPIEAFF. The CDR3 bases are TGTGCCAGCAGCTCGGTCGGGACAGGGGGTATTCCGATTGAAGCTTTCTTT.